This T cell receptor beta chain was observed in a study of T cells in Graves' hyperthyroidism and ophthalmopathy. Notes on the study in general: Most thyroid clonotypes expanded above 0.001 were also detected in blood.

This clonotype has at least ten counts. What it binds is not known. Trimming removed 3 bases at V and 3 bases at J, with 9 bases between. This CDR3 has 15 residues. Researchers amplified the TCR beta CDR3 regions from RNA transcripts. When the TCR CDR3 underwent first-round RT-PCR, the HTBI primer set was used. TCRdb called the multiplex PCR reads again in MiXCR, with one record for every CDR3 protein. The sample consists of 530,000 or so distinct CDR3 sequences, 17% of them appearing once. Diagnoses used clinical symptoms, serum thyroxine and TRAb, thyroid ultrasound and orbital computed tomography. The material sequenced was blood. V usage is TRBV12-3 or TRBV12-4 and J usage is TRBJ2-6; D is perhaps TRBD1 (5 bases). This sequence was found in a woman aged 18-29 years with Graves' ophthalmopathy. For the CDR3, the DNA is TGTGCCAGCAGTTTTGGGGCTTATGGGGCCAACGTCCTGACTTTC. Encoded protein: CASSFGAYGANVLTF.